The 28 T cell receptor beta chains listed next were all sequenced from one sample in a study of T cell repertoires in cytomegalovirus infection. TCRdb reprocessed the reads with MiXCR, giving one entry per CDR3 protein. This sample has about 310,000 distinct CDR3 sequences; under 20% occur once, and the top ten carry about 12%. The sequencing input was PBMCs. Receptor source: a human donor in good health (CMV status not recorded). Some clones in this sample may be carry-over from other donors' samples.

The V call is TRBV4-1, the J call TRBJ1-2; D is perhaps TRBD1 (6 bases). This CDR3 comprises 15 residues. CDR1 and CDR2 from the germline V gene are MGHRA and YSYEKL. V was pared by 4 bases and J by 0 bases, with 12 bases between. In DNA, the CDR3 is TGCGCCAGCAGCCCGAACGGGGGCTCTAACTATGGCTACACCTTC. This codes for CASSPNGGSNYGYTF.

This clonotype has only a few counts. The V and J genes are TRBV7-8 and TRBJ1-5, with TRBD1 matching 10 bases. Germline V gives CDR1 SGHVS, CDR2 FQNEAQ. CDR3 length equals 17 residues. The ends lost 1 base at V and 2 bases at J; junction bases unmatched: 5. The CDR3 DNA reads TGTGCCAGCAGCTTAGTGACAGGGGGCGAGGGCAATCAGCCCCAGCATTTT. It yields the protein CASSLVTGGEGNQPQHF.

The chain is built from TRBV7-2 and TRBJ1-3; D unclear. V was pared by 6 bases and J by 2 bases, with 14 bases between. The CDR3 runs to 15 residues. The germline gives CDR1 SGHTA, CDR2 FQGNSA. In DNA form, the CDR3 reads TGTGCCAGCAGTAGCCGGTTACAAACTGGAAACACCATATATTTT. Amino acids: CASSSRLQTGNTIYF.

Only a few counts were recorded for this clonotype. V and J are TRBV7-4 and TRBJ1-2; D not certain. V was pared by 4 bases and J by 5 bases, with 23 bases between. The CDR3 extends over 17 amino acids. Germline-derived CDR1 and CDR2 are SGHVT and SQSDAQ. The CDR3 DNA sequence: TGTGCCAGCAGCTACCCCGGCATCAGCCCGGGGTCTTATGGCTACACCTTC. Its protein is CASSYPGISPGSYGYTF.

Many counts were recorded for this clonotype. DNA for the CDR3: TGTGCCAGCAGCGAAACAGGGTATTCTCAGCCCCAGCATTTT. Amino acids: CASSETGYSQPQHF. This sequence joins TRBV7-9 and TRBJ1-5; D might be TRBD1 (6 bases). Looked up from germline, CDR1 is SEHNR and CDR2 is FQNEAQ (reference sequence). CDR3 size: 14 residues. V was pared by 5 bases and J by 6 bases, with 14 bases between.

The table lists this clonotype with a few counts. The CDR3 is CASSLLGQGANEQFF. CDR3 DNA: TGTGCCAGCAGCTTATTAGGACAGGGGGCGAATGAGCAGTTCTTC. The gene calls are TRBV7-6 and TRBJ2-1, with 11 nucleotides matching TRBD1. J gave up 7 bases and V 2 bases, and 4 bases lay outside the gene matches. The germline gives CDR1 SGHVS, CDR2 FNYEAQ. There are 15 residues in the CDR3.

This clonotype was observed a few times. One junction end disagrees with the germline gene, perhaps due to a read error. The V gene is TRBV28, the J gene TRBJ2-5, with no clear D. The CDR3 sequence is 15 residues long. The germline V gene encodes CDR1 MDHEN and CDR2 SYDVKM. The CDR3 DNA is TGTGCCAGCAGTTCCCCACCCCGCCACCAGGAGACCCAGTACTTC. It translates to CASSSPPRHQETQYF.

This clonotype was found many times. The J gene is TRBJ2-3, the V gene TRBV7-2; TRBD2 matches 7 bases. Germline CDR1 and CDR2: SGHTA and FQGNSA. There are 16 residues in the CDR3. The V segment lost 1 base and the J segment 0 bases; nucleotides outside the gene matches: 4. This CDR3 reads CASSLDRAGSTDTQYF. In nucleotides, the CDR3 is TGTGCCAGCAGCTTAGATCGAGCGGGGAGCACAGATACGCAGTATTTT.

The sample holds a few counts of this clonotype. This chain connects TRBV19 to TRBJ2-1, with 8 bases aligning to TRBD1. This CDR3 has 14 amino acids. Germline values: CDR1 LNHDA, CDR2 SQIVND (reference sequence). Unmatched junction bases numbered 7, after V lost 10 bases and J lost 2 bases. This chain's CDR3 is CATSPGQAYNEQFF. The CDR3 DNA follows: TGTGCCACCTCACCGGGACAGGCCTACAATGAGCAGTTCTTC.

This clonotype was picked up a small number of times. The chain is built from TRBV6-5 and TRBJ2-7; 10 nucleotides match TRBD1. Per germline, CDR1 MNHEY and CDR2 SVGAGI. After removal of 7 bases from V and 5 bases from J, the junction contained 11 bases not matched to a gene. There are 15 residues in the CDR3. The CDR3, as DNA: TGTGCCAGCAAAGATGGTCGGGACAGGGGTCACGAGCAGTACTTC. Translation: CASKDGRDRGHEQYF.

This clonotype occurred many times. As DNA, the CDR3 is TGTGCCAGCAGCTCACAGGGGACGCTTAATTCACCCCTCCACTTT. Translated: CASSSQGTLNSPLHF. V usage is TRBV7-2 and J usage is TRBJ1-6, with TRBD1 matching 7 bases. Germline V lookup: CDR1 SGHTA, CDR2 FQGNSA. The CDR3 has 15 residues. V gave up 4 bases and J gave up 6 bases; unmatched junction bases: 6.

The J gene is TRBJ1-2, the V gene TRBV28, with 12 bases that match TRBD1. CDR1 and CDR2 from the germline V gene are MDHEN and SYDVKM. This CDR3 is built from 14 residues. V shed 6 bases, J shed 6 bases, and the junction held 5 bases outside the gene matches. In DNA form, the CDR3 reads TGTGCCAGCAGACTGGGACAGGGGGCCGATGGCTACACCTTC. Its protein product is CASRLGQGADGYTF.

This clonotype has just a few counts. The chain has TRBV29-1 and TRBJ1-3, with D hard to call. CDR3 size: 13 residues. Germline lookup yields CDR1 SQVTM and CDR2 ANQGSEA. The ends were cut back, 4 bases at V and 1 base at J, with 8 bases in the middle. CDR3 amino acids: CSVGESSGNTIYF. For the CDR3, the DNA is TGCAGCGTTGGGGAGTCTTCTGGAAACACCATATATTTT.

The CDR3 DNA is TGTGCCATCAGTGAGGGGACAGGGGTACTCGAGCAGTACTTC. This codes for CAISEGTGVLEQYF. This sequence joins TRBV10-3 and TRBJ2-7; 10 bases align to TRBD1. CDR3 size: 14 residues. Germline CDR1 reads ENHRY; CDR2 reads SYGVKD. V dropped 2 bases and J dropped 6; count of bases not matched to a gene: 4.

The V gene is TRBV20-1, the J gene TRBJ2-7; TRBD1 matches 11 bases. Germline loops: CDR1 DFQATT, CDR2 SNEGSKA (reference sequence). Losses at the gene ends were 4 bases for V and 3 bases for J; bases not matched to a gene: 5. The CDR3 is 14 residues long. Here the CDR3 reads CSAKYGTGGYEQYF. In DNA form, the CDR3 reads TGCAGTGCTAAGTACGGGACAGGGGGCTACGAGCAGTACTTC.

This chain uses TRBV28 with TRBJ2-7; 9 nucleotides agree with TRBD2. CDR1 is MDHEN, CDR2 SYDVKM, per germline. The junction had 9 bases not matched to a gene; V was cut back by 5 bases and J by 4 bases. This CDR3 has 15 amino acids. The CDR3 loop is CASSPRRGGPYEQYF. Written as DNA, the CDR3 is TGTGCCAGCAGTCCCAGGCGGGGGGGCCCTTACGAGCAGTACTTC.

The V and J genes are TRBV7-9 and TRBJ1-2, with unresolved D. Trimming took 4 bases from V and 6 from J, leaving 15 bases between them. The CDR3 is 14 amino acids. Germline V CDR1 and CDR2: SEHNR, FQNEAQ (reference sequence). The CDR3 coding sequence is TGTGCCAGCAGCTCGGAAAGGGAAAGTCATGGCTACACCTTC. It encodes CASSSERESHGYTF.

V and J are TRBV28 and TRBJ1-5; 8 bases map to TRBD1. The CDR3 has 16 amino acids. Trimming removed 4 bases from V and 4 bases from J; junction bases left unmatched: 9. CDR1 and CDR2 from the germline V gene are MDHEN and SYDVKM. The CDR3 reads CASSSGGQGFNQPQHF. In nucleotides, the CDR3 is TGTGCCAGCAGTTCCGGTGGACAGGGTTTTAATCAGCCCCAGCATTTT. The full variable domain, rest sourced from reference TRBV28 and TRBJ1-5, is DVKVTQSSRYLVKRTGEKVFLECVQDMDHENMFWYRQDPGLGLRLIYFSYDVKMKEKGDIPEGYSVSREKKERFSLILESASTNQTSMYLCASSSGGQGFNQPQHFGDGTRLSIL.

This clonotype appeared a few times. This rearrangement joins TRBV2 to TRBJ1-5, with D possibly matching TRBD1 (6 bases). Trimming removed 5 bases at V and 4 bases at J, with 18 bases between. Germline V gene data show CDR1 as SNHLY and CDR2 as FYNNEI. This CDR3 has 16 amino acids. The CDR3 protein is CASSRVGGPLNQPQHF. Written as DNA, the CDR3 is TGTGCCAGCAGTAGGGTGGGGGGCCCACTAAATCAGCCCCAGCATTTT.

This clonotype was observed a handful of times. This chain uses TRBV4-1 with TRBJ2-6; D is unresolved. Trimming removed 1 base from V and 0 bases from J, with 10 bases in between. Per germline, CDR1 MGHRA and CDR2 YSYEKL. The CDR3 runs to 17 residues. The CDR3 spells CASSQVVLTSGANVLTF. In DNA form, the CDR3 reads TGCGCCAGCAGCCAAGTGGTTCTAACCTCTGGGGCCAACGTCCTGACTTTC.

Ten or more counts support this clonotype. The J gene is TRBJ2-5, the V gene TRBV7-2; a weak D match, TRBD1 (6 bases). Between the trimmed V and J ends, which lost 5 bases and 2 bases, there was a span of 12 bases. The CDR3 loop spans 14 amino acids. Germline values: CDR1 SGHTA, CDR2 FQGNSA. The CDR3 spells CASSGTGTQETQYF. The CDR3, as DNA: TGTGCCAGCAGCGGAACAGGGACACAAGAGACCCAGTACTTC.

The chain recombines TRBV5-1 with TRBJ1-2; no definite D call. Germline CDR1 SGHRS, CDR2 YFSETQ. V lost 1 base and J lost 8, with 12 bases in between. The CDR3 totals 13 residues. The CDR3 sequence: CASSLNWDAGYTF. Written as DNA, the CDR3 is TGCGCCAGCAGCTTGAACTGGGATGCCGGCTACACCTTC. Based on the CDR3 plus reference TRBV5-1 and TRBJ1-2, the full variable domain is KAGVTQTPRYLIKTRGQQVTLSCSPISGHRSVSWYQQTPGQGLQFLFEYFSETQRNKGNFPGRFSGRQFSNSRSEMNVSTLELGDSALYLCASSLNWDAGYTFGSGTRLTVV.

This clonotype appeared many times. This chain joins TRBV7-8 and TRBJ2-7; D is unclear. V shed 0 bases and J shed 0 bases, with 12 bases lying between them. The CDR3 is made up of 16 amino acids. Germline CDR1 is SGHVS and CDR2 is FQNEAQ. CDR3 DNA sequence: TGTGCCAGCAGCTTAGCCACAGCATCCCTCTCCTACGAGCAGTACTTC. Its translation: CASSLATASLSYEQYF.

This clonotype was observed many times. This chain connects TRBV28 to TRBJ2-5; perhaps TRBD2 as D (7 bases). CDR3 length equals 15 residues. V was clipped by 7 bases and J by 5 bases, with 20 bases between them. In germline, CDR1 is MDHEN, CDR2 SYDVKM. The chain's CDR3 is CASTRLGGAEETQYF. The DNA of the CDR3 is TGTGCCAGCACCAGACTAGGGGGGGCCGAGGAGACCCAGTACTTC.

A few counts support this clonotype. The V call is TRBV27, the J call TRBJ2-1; tentatively, D is TRBD1 or TRBD2 (5 bases each). The germline V gene encodes CDR1 MNHEY and CDR2 SMNVEV (reference sequence). This CDR3 is 13 amino acids long. V lost 8 bases and J lost 8, with 16 bases in between. The DNA of the CDR3 is TGTGCCAGCTCCCGAAGGGGAGTGGATGAGCAGTTCTTC. Protein product: CASSRRGVDEQFF.

In this sample, this clonotype turned up once. The chain is built from TRBV20-1 and TRBJ1-5; the match to TRBD1 covers 7 bases. V shed 5 bases and J 7 bases; nucleotides not matched to a gene: 14. Looked up from germline, CDR1 is DFQATT and CDR2 is SNEGSKA (reference sequence). The CDR3 length is 15 residues. CDR3 sequence (DNA): TGCAGTGCTGGACCAGGGGACAGCCAAAGCCAGCCCCAGCATTTT. Its protein is CSAGPGDSQSQPQHF.

V gene TRBV28 combines with J gene TRBJ2-1, with TRBD1 matching over 8 bases. V trimming: 11 bases; J trimming: 4 bases; junction bases outside the gene matches: 10. This CDR3 is built from 14 residues. The V gene's germline CDR1 is MDHEN and CDR2 SYDVKM. As DNA, the CDR3 is TGTGCCGGTCAAGACAGGGGAAGATACAATGAGCAGTTCTTC. The encoded protein is CAGQDRGRYNEQFF.

The table lists this clonotype with many counts. The chain joins TRBV6-5 to TRBJ2-3, with 10 positions matching TRBD2. J was trimmed by 6 bases and V by 0 bases; bases with no gene match: 9. This CDR3 region has 17 residues. In germline, CDR1 is MNHEY, CDR2 SVGAGI. CDR3 nucleotide sequence: TGTGCCAGCAGTTACTCGGAGTCTAGCGGGGGATTGGATACGCAGTATTTT. Translated: CASSYSESSGGLDTQYF.